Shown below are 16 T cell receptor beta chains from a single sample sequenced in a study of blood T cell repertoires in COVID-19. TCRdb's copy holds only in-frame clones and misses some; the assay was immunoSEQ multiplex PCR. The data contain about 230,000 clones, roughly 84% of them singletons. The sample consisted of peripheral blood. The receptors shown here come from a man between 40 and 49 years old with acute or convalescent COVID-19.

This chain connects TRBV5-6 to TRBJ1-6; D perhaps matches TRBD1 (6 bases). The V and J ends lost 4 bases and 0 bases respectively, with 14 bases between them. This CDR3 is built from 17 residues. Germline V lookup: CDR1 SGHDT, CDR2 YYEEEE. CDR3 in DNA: TGTGCCAGCAGCCAAAAACAGGACAGCTCCTATAATTCACCCCTCCACTTT. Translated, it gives CASSQKQDSSYNSPLHF.

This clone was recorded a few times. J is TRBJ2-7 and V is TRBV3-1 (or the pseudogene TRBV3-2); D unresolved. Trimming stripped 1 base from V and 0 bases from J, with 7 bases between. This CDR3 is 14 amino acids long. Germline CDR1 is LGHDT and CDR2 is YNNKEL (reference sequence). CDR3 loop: CASSQVRYSYEQYF. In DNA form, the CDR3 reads TGTGCCAGCAGCCAAGTCAGATACTCCTACGAGCAGTACTTC.

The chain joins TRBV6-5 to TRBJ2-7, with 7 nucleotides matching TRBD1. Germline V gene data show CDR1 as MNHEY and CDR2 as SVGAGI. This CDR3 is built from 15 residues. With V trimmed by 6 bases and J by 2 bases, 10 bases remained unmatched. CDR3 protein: CASSLLTGQAYEQYF. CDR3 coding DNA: TGTGCCAGCAGCCTCTTGACAGGGCAGGCCTACGAGCAGTACTTC.

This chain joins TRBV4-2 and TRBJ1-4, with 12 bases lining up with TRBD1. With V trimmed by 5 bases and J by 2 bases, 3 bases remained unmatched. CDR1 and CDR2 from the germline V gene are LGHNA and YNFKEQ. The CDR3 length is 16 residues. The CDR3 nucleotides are TGTGCCAGCAGCTCGGGACAGGGGGCGACTAATGAAAAACTGTTTTTT. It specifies CASSSGQGATNEKLFF.

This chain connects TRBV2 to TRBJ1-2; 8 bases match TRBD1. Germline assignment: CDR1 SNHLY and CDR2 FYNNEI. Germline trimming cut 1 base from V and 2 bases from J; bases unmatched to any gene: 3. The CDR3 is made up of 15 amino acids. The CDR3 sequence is CASSEGTGLNYGYTF. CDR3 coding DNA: TGTGCCAGCAGTGAAGGGACAGGGCTCAACTATGGCTACACCTTC.

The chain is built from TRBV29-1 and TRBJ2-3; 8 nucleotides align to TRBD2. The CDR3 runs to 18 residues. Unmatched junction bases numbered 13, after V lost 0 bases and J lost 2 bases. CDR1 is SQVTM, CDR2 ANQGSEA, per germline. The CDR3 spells CSVEDKDPARGATDTQYF. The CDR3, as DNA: TGCAGCGTTGAAGATAAAGACCCTGCGCGGGGGGCCACAGATACGCAGTATTTT.

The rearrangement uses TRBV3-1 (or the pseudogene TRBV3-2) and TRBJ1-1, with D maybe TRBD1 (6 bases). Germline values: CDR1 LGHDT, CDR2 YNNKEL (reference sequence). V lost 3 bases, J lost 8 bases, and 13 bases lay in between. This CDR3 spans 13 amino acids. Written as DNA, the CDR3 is TGTGCCAGCAGCCAGAACAGGGACGGAGAAGCTTTCTTT. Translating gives CASSQNRDGEAFF.

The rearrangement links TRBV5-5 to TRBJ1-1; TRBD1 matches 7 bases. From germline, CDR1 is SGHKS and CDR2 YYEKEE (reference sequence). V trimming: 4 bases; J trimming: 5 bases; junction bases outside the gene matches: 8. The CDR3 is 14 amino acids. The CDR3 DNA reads TGTGCCAGCAGCCGTCGACAGGGAGAAACTGAAGCTTTCTTT. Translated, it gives CASSRRQGETEAFF.

The CDR3 nucleotides read TGTGCCAGCAGCTTCGATGGGACAGCGAATGAAAAACTGTTTTTT. Residues: CASSFDGTANEKLFF. V and J are TRBV5-4 and TRBJ1-4; 7 positions agree with TRBD1. CDR3 length: 15 residues. CDR1 SGHNT and CDR2 YYREEE come from the germline V gene (reference sequence). The junction had 6 bases not matched to a gene; V was cut back by 2 bases and J by 5 bases.

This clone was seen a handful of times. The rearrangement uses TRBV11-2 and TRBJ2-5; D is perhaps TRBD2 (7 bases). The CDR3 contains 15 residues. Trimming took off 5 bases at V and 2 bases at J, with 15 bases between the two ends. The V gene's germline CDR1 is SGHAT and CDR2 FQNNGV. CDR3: CASSLGGGAQETQYF. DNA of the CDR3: TGTGCCAGCAGCCTGGGAGGGGGGGCTCAAGAGACCCAGTACTTC. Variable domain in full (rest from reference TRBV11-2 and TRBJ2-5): EAGVAQSPRYKIIEKRQSVAFWCNPISGHATLYWYQQILGQGPKLLIQFQNNGVVDDSQLPKDRFSAERLKGVDSTLKIQPAKLEDSAVYLCASSLGGGAQETQYFGPGTRLLVL.

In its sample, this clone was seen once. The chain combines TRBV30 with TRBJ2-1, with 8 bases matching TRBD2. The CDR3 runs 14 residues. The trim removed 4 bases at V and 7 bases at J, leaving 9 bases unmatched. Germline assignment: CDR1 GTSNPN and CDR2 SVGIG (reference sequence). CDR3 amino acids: CAWKGRGEKNEQFF. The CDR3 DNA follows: TGTGCCTGGAAAGGGCGGGGGGAGAAGAATGAGCAGTTCTTC.

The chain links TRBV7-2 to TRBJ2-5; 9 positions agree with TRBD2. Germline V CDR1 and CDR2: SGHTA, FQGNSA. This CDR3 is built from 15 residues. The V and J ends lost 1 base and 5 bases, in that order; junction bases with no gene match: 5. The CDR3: CASSLDPSGVETQYF. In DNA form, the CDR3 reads TGTGCCAGCAGCTTAGATCCTAGCGGGGTGGAGACCCAGTACTTC. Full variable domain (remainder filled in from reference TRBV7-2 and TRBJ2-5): GAGVSQSPSNKVTEKGKDVELRCDPISGHTALYWYRQSLGQGLEFLIYFQGNSAPDKSGLPSDRFSAERTGGSVSTLTIQRTQQEDSAVYLCASSLDPSGVETQYFGPGTRLLVL.

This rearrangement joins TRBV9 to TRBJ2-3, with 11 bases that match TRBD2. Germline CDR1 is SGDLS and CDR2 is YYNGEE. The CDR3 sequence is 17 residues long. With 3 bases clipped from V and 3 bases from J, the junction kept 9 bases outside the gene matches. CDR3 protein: CASSASGTSGPTDTQYF. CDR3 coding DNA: TGTGCCAGCAGCGCCTCAGGGACTAGCGGTCCGACAGATACGCAGTATTTT.

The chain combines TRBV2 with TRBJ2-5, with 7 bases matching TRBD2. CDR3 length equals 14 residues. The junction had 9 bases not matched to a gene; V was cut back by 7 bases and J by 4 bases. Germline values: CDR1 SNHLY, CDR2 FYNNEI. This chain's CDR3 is CASKREASAETQYF. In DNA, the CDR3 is TGTGCCAGCAAACGGGAGGCTAGCGCAGAGACCCAGTACTTC. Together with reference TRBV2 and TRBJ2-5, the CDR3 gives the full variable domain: EPEVTQTPSHQVTQMGQEVILRCVPISNHLYFYWYRQILGQKVEFLVSFYNNEISEKSEIFDDQFSVERPDGSNFTLKIRSTKLEDSAMYFCASKREASAETQYFGPGTRLLVL.

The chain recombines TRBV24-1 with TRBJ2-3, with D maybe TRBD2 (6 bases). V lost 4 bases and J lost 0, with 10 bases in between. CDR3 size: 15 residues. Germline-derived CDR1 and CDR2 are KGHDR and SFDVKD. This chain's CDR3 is CATSDTGTSTDTQYF. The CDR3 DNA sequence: TGTGCCACCAGTGACACCGGGACTAGCACAGATACGCAGTATTTT.

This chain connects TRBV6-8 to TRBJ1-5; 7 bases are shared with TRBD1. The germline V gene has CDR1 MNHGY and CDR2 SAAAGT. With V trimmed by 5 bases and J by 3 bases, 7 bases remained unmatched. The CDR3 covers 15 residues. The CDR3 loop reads CASSNGTEDNQPQHF. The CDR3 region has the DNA TGTGCCAGCAGTAACGGGACAGAAGACAATCAGCCCCAGCATTTT.